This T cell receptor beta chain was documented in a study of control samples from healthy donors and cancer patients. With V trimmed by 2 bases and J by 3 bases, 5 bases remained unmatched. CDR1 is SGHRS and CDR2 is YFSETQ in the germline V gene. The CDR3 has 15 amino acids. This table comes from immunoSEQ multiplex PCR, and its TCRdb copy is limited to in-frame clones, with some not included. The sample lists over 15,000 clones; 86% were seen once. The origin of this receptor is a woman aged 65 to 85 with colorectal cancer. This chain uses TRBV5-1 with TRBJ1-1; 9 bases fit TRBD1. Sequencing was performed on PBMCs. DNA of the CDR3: TGCGCCAGCAGCTTCTACAGGGGGCAGCACACTGAAGCTTTCTTT. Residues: CASSFYRGQHTEAFF.